This entry concerns a single T cell receptor beta chain. V lost 10 bases and J lost 3; bases outside the gene matches: 6. The CDR3 consists of 16 residues. CDR1 and CDR2 (germline): SGHTA, FQGNSA. The data belong to a study of blood T cell repertoires in COVID-19. Method: immunoSEQ multiplex PCR; TCRdb's copy keeps in-frame clones and lacks some. The sample has approximately 150,000 clones; more than 75% are singletons. The chain uses TRBV7-2 and TRBJ2-1, with 16 bases matching TRBD2. This clonotype originated in a man over 45 who had recovered from COVID-19. Material: peripheral blood. The CDR3 coding sequence is TGTGCCACAATGGGACTAGCGGGGGGGAACTACAATGAGCAGTTCTTC. Translation: CATMGLAGGNYNEQFF.